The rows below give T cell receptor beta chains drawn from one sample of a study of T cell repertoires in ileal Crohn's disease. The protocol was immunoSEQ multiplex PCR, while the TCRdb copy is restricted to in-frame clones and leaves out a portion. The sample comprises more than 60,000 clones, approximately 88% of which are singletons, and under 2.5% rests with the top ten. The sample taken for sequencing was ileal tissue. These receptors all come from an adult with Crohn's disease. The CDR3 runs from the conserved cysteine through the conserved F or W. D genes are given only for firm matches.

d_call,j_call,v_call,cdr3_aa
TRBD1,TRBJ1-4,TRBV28,CASSSLDREDNEKLFF
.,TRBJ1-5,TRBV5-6,CASSLGGHTNQPQHF
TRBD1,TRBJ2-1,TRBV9,CASSVGPGQGIYNEQFF
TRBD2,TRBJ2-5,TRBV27,CASRGTSGSGETQYF
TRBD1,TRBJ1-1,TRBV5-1,CASSSGQGGTEAFF
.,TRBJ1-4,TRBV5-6,CASSLVLGDYNEKLFF
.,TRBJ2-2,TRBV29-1,CSVGWGGSGNTGELFF
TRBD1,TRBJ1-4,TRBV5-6,CASSSTRGLIEKLFF
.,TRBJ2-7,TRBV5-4,CASSSDRGSYEQYF
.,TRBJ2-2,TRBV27,CASRPLAHRTGELFF
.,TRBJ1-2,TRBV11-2,CASSFERVSHGYTF
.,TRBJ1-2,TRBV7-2,CASSLVSEDGGYTF
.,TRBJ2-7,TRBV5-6,CASSLLTGLGVGEQYF
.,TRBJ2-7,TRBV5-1,CASTDGSLYEQYF
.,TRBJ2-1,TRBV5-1,CASSLSRVGYNEQFF
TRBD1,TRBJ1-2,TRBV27,CASSLKPHYRDRPSDYGYTF
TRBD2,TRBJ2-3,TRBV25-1,CASVAGGVPFDTQYF
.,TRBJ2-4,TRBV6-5,CASSLGRVQYF
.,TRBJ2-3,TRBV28,CASKEGSGTDTQYF
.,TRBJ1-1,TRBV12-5,CASGPGTLTEAFF